These 8 T cell receptor beta chains were sequenced from one sample in a study of blood T cell repertoires in COVID-19. The protocol was immunoSEQ multiplex PCR, while the TCRdb copy is restricted to in-frame clones and leaves out a portion. Here the sample spans roughly 400,000 clones, roughly nine tenths being singletons. Sequencing was done on a sample of PBMCs or T cells enriched from blood (not recorded which). Source of these receptors: a woman in her twenties or thirties who had recovered from COVID-19.

The chain carries TRBV30 and TRBJ2-6, with 7 bases matching TRBD1. Germline V gene data show CDR1 as GTSNPN and CDR2 as SVGIG (reference sequence). The J segment lost 5 bases and the V segment lost 5 bases, leaving 9 bases of the junction unmatched. This CDR3 has 15 amino acids. The CDR3 protein is CAWVTTGARANVLTF. CDR3 coding DNA: TGTGCCTGGGTTACAACAGGGGCTCGGGCCAACGTCCTGACTTTC. Combining the CDR3 with reference TRBV30 and TRBJ2-6 gives the whole variable domain SQTIHQWPATLVQPVGSPLSLECTVEGTSNPNLYWYRQAAGRGLQLLFYSVGIGQISSEVPQNLSASRPQDRQFILSSKKLLLSDSGFYLCAWVTTGARANVLTFGAGSRLTVL.

The chain's CDR3 is CASSLALSFTLAGQETQYF. DNA for the CDR3: TGTGCCAGCAGCTTAGCGCTAAGTTTCACCCTAGCGGGACAAGAGACCCAGTACTTC. This rearrangement joins TRBV7-9 to TRBJ2-5, with 9 positions matching TRBD2. The CDR3 consists of 19 residues. Trimming at V came to 0 bases and at J to 2 bases, leaving 13 bases not matched to a gene. The germline CDR1 and CDR2 sequences are SEHNR and FQNEAQ (reference sequence).

The gene calls are TRBV7-2 and TRBJ1-2; 12 nucleotides match TRBD1. J was trimmed by 5 bases and V by 5 bases; bases with no gene match: 9. This CDR3 has 16 residues. Germline CDR1 reads SGHTA; CDR2 reads FQGNSA. The CDR3 nucleotides read TGTGCCAGCAGCCCCGCCGGGACAGGGGGCGGGTATGGCTACACCTTC. Protein sequence: CASSPAGTGGGYGYTF. The complete variable domain, with remaining parts taken from reference TRBV7-2 and TRBJ1-2, reads GAGVSQSPSNKVTEKGKDVELRCDPISGHTALYWYRQSLGQGLEFLIYFQGNSAPDKSGLPSDRFSAERTGGSVSTLTIQRTQQEDSAVYLCASSPAGTGGGYGYTFGSGTRLTVV.

V usage is TRBV18 and J usage is TRBJ1-1; D is possibly TRBD1 (5 bases). CDR1 and CDR2 (germline): KGHSH, LQKENI. The CDR3 runs 15 residues. Trimming shortened V by 1 base and J by 3 bases, and 12 bases separated the two germline ends. The CDR3 here is CASSPLFGGDTEAFF. CDR3 nucleotide sequence: TGTGCCAGCTCACCACTCTTCGGAGGGGACACTGAAGCTTTCTTT.

The chain uses TRBV11-3 and TRBJ2-7, with a possible D match to TRBD1 (5 bases). Trimming left V 1 base short and J 2 bases short, with 15 bases between. The CDR3 length is 16 residues. Looked up from germline, CDR1 is SGHNT and CDR2 is YENEEA. CDR3 amino acids: CASSLGAGALTYEQYF. The CDR3 DNA sequence: TGTGCCAGCAGCTTAGGAGCTGGGGCTTTGACCTACGAGCAGTACTTC.

This clone is medium-sized by share. This sequence joins TRBV24-1 and TRBJ2-2, with D unclear. This CDR3 has 14 residues. Germline CDR1 reads KGHDR; CDR2 reads SFDVKD. V lost 4 bases and J 3 bases, leaving 8 bases between the germline ends. The DNA for the CDR3 is TGTGCCACCAGTGACGGGTCCCACACCGGGGAGCTGTTTTTT. It yields the protein CATSDGSHTGELFF.

V gene TRBV12-5 combines with J gene TRBJ1-1; TRBD1 is a possible D gene (6 bases). The CDR3 runs 11 residues. Trimming left V 6 bases short and J 11 bases short, with 13 bases between. Germline CDR1 reads LGHNT; CDR2 reads FRNRAP. The CDR3: CASGLTGRAFF. The CDR3 nucleotides are TGTGCTAGTGGCCTGACAGGACGGGCTTTCTTT.

This clone was picked up one time. The chain links TRBV3-1 (or the pseudogene TRBV3-2) to TRBJ2-7; maybe TRBD1 (5 bases). CDR1 is LGHDT and CDR2 is YNNKEL in the germline V gene (reference sequence). This CDR3 has 15 amino acids. V lost 3 bases, J lost 6 bases, and 18 bases lay in between. CDR3 bases: TGTGCCAGCAGCCACCCTGCAGGGCCCTCGGGCGAGCAGTACTTC. Translating gives CASSHPAGPSGEQYF.